This T cell receptor beta chain was sequenced during a study of blood T cell repertoires in COVID-19. Libraries were prepared by immunoSEQ multiplex PCR; TCRdb keeps only in-frame clonotypes and omits some of them. The table has about 490,000 clones, 80% to 90% seen once. Germline V lookup: CDR1 DFQATT, CDR2 SNEGSKA (reference sequence). CDR3 length: 11 residues. Trimming pared 2 bases from V and 4 bases from J, leaving 6 bases between. This clone was recorded only once. The identical CDR3 is also encoded by other nucleotide sequences in the sample. This sequence joins TRBV20-1 and TRBJ2-7, with D tentatively TRBD2 (5 bases). The clonotype was recovered from a human donor in a cohort sampled during active COVID-19. The material sequenced was peripheral blood. CDR3 protein: CSARSGYEQYF. Written as DNA, the CDR3 is TGCAGTGCTAGATCGGGGTACGAGCAGTACTTC.